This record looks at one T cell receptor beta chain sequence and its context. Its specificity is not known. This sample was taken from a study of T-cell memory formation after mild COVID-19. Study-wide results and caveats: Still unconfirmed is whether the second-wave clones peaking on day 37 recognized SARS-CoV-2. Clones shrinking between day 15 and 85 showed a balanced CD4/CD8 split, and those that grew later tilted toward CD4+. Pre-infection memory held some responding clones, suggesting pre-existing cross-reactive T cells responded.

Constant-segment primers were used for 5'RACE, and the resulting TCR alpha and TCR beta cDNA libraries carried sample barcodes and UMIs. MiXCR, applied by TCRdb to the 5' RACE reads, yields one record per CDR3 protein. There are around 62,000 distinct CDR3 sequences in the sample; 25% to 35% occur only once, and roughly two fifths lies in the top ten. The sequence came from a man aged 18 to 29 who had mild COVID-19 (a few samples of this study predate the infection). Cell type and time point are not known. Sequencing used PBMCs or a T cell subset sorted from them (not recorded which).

The CDR3 sequence is CASSSNIPGLSSNQPQHF. The DNA of the CDR3 is TGTGCCAGCAGCTCAAACATACCGGGACTCAGCAGCAATCAGCCCCAGCATTTT. V is TRBV7-6 and J is TRBJ1-5; possibly TRBD1 for D (5 bases). Trimming shortened V by 4 bases and J by 1 base, and 20 bases separated the two germline ends. From germline, CDR1 is SGHVS and CDR2 FNYEAQ. The CDR3 sequence is 18 residues long.